A single sample gave rise to the 30 T cell receptor beta chains below, sequenced in a study of blood T cells in healthy people across ages. For the second PCR, which ran for about 7 to 11 cycles, a sample-barcoded 5' primer and a J-beta primer mix were used. Using its own MiXCR run on the 5' RACE reads, TCRdb lists one record per CDR3 protein. The table includes 650,000 to 800,000 distinct CDR3 sequences, around 45% detected once. The sample comprised blood. These receptors were taken from a man aged 60 to 69 in good health.

The table lists this clonotype with a few counts. This chain joins TRBV7-2 and TRBJ2-7, with TRBD2 identical over 9 bases. Germline CDR1 reads SGHTA; CDR2 reads FQGNSA. Trimming cost V 5 bases and J 6 bases; bases outside gene matches: 5. The CDR3 sequence is 13 residues long. CDR3 in amino acids: CASSAQRGAEQYF. CDR3 nucleotides: TGTGCCAGCAGCGCACAGCGGGGGGCCGAGCAGTACTTC.

The chain uses TRBV18 and TRBJ2-3; 9 bases agree with TRBD1. J gave up 1 base and V 4 bases, and 6 bases lay outside the gene matches. The CDR3 is made up of 16 amino acids. Germline CDR1 reads KGHSH; CDR2 reads LQKENI. CDR3 DNA: TGTGCCAGCTCACAACAACAGGGGGCTGGCACAGATACGCAGTATTTT. It specifies CASSQQQGAGTDTQYF.

Remarks on this clonotype: At one end, the junction sequence differs from germline, possibly due to a read error. The V gene is TRBV20-1, the J gene TRBJ2-7, with 8 bases matching TRBD1. The CDR3 runs to 12 residues. From germline, CDR1 is DFQATT and CDR2 SNEGSKA (reference sequence). The CDR3 protein is CNATGQGYEQYF. CDR3 DNA sequence: TGCAATGCTACCGGACAGGGCTACGAGCAGTACTTC.

The chain combines TRBV4-3 with TRBJ2-5, with a tentative D call TRBD2 (6 bases). Trimming removed 0 bases from V and 12 bases from J, with 17 bases in between. CDR3 length: 14 amino acids. Germline CDR1 reads LGHNA; CDR2 reads YSLEER. Written as DNA, the CDR3 is TGCGCCAGCAGCCAAGATTCGGGCGGGGACCTTAAGTACTTC. This gives the protein CASSQDSGGDLKYF.

V and J are TRBV20-1 and TRBJ2-1; D call uncertain. V lost 0 bases, J lost 6 bases, and 18 bases lay in between. The germline CDR1 and CDR2 sequences are DFQATT and SNEGSKA (reference sequence). CDR3 length: 16 residues. CDR3 coding DNA: TGCAGTGCTAGAGATGTTCGTCAGACCGGAACCAATGAGCAGTTCTTC. It encodes CSARDVRQTGTNEQFF.

The chain recombines TRBV7-2 with TRBJ2-1, with TRBD2 identical over 10 bases. V lost 7 bases, J lost 6 bases, and 6 bases stayed unmatched. Germline V gives CDR1 SGHTA, CDR2 FQGNSA. CDR3 length: 14 amino acids. CDR3 bases: TGTGCCAGCACCCAGGGACTAGCGAGCAATGAGCAGTTCTTC. Its protein is CASTQGLASNEQFF.

V and J are TRBV30 and TRBJ2-1; TRBD2 matches 8 bases. The CDR3 runs to 16 residues. Germline-derived CDR1 and CDR2 are GTSNPN and SVGIG (reference sequence). Trimming cost V 2 bases and J 6 bases; bases outside gene matches: 12. CDR3 coding DNA: TGTGCCTGGAGTACCGGGACTAGAATTTTGTCCAATGAGCAGTTCTTC. The encoded protein is CAWSTGTRILSNEQFF. Combining the CDR3 with reference TRBV30 and TRBJ2-1 gives the whole variable domain SQTIHQWPATLVQPVGSPLSLECTVEGTSNPNLYWYRQAAGRGLQLLFYSVGIGQISSEVPQNLSASRPQDRQFILSSKKLLLSDSGFYLCAWSTGTRILSNEQFFGPGTRLTVL.

This clonotype was observed at least ten times. The chain recombines TRBV29-1 with TRBJ2-2, with D hard to call. This CDR3 is 13 amino acids long. The V and J ends lost 3 bases and 9 bases respectively, with 14 bases between them. Germline V lookup: CDR1 SQVTM, CDR2 ANQGSEA. The CDR3 is CSVEFARSRELFF. The CDR3 DNA is TGCAGCGTTGAGTTTGCTAGATCTCGGGAGCTGTTTTTT.

This clonotype was counted many times. The V gene is TRBV11-2, the J gene TRBJ2-1; 7 bases line up with TRBD1. The CDR3 totals 16 residues. Germline V gene lookup returns CDR1 SGHAT and CDR2 FQNNGV. V lost 5 bases and J lost 8; bases outside the gene matches: 15. The CDR3 DNA reads as TGTGCCAGCAGCCGAGTCGGGACAGCGAGGGGCCATGAGCAGTTCTTC. It codes for CASSRVGTARGHEQFF. Based on the CDR3 plus reference TRBV11-2 and TRBJ2-1, the full variable domain is EAGVAQSPRYKIIEKRQSVAFWCNPISGHATLYWYQQILGQGPKLLIQFQNNGVVDDSQLPKDRFSAERLKGVDSTLKIQPAKLEDSAVYLCASSRVGTARGHEQFFGPGTRLTVL.

This clonotype has a count of ten or more. The V call is TRBV29-1, the J call TRBJ2-1; 11 positions agree with TRBD2. This CDR3 has 14 amino acids. The germline V gene encodes CDR1 SQVTM and CDR2 ANQGSEA. The trim removed 7 bases at V and 3 bases at J, leaving 5 bases unmatched. In DNA form, the CDR3 reads TGCAGCGCGACGACTAGCGGGAACTACAATGAGCAGTTCTTC. Its protein product is CSATTSGNYNEQFF.

This sequence joins TRBV20-1 and TRBJ2-7; D might be TRBD1 or TRBD2, each matching 5 bases. CDR1 and CDR2 from the germline V gene are DFQATT and SNEGSKA (reference sequence). The CDR3 consists of 12 residues. Trimming removed 6 bases at V and 7 bases at J, with 16 bases between. This chain's CDR3 is CSANGAYNEQYF. Here the CDR3 DNA reads TGCAGTGCGAACGGGGCTTACAATGAGCAGTACTTC.

The chain is built from TRBV6-2 or TRBV6-3 and TRBJ2-7; possibly TRBD2 for D (5 bases). This CDR3 has 12 residues. Germline CDR1 MNHEY, CDR2 SVGEGT. V gave up 2 bases and J gave up 5 bases, with 7 bases separating them. The CDR3 loop is CASSYEGDEQYF. In nucleotides, the CDR3 is TGTGCCAGCAGTTACGAGGGAGACGAGCAGTACTTC.

This chain connects TRBV20-1 to TRBJ2-7; D call uncertain. There are 14 residues in the CDR3. Trimming left V 1 base short and J 3 bases short, with 13 bases between. Germline assignment: CDR1 DFQATT and CDR2 SNEGSKA (reference sequence). CDR3 nucleotide sequence: TGCAGTGCTAGAGGTCTAGATACGGGCTACGAGCAGTACTTC. Residues: CSARGLDTGYEQYF.

The CDR3, as DNA: TGTGCCAGCAGATGGGAGGGGGCTATCGAGACCCAGTACTTC. Translating it yields CASRWEGAIETQYF. This chain connects TRBV12-3 or TRBV12-4 to TRBJ2-5, with D perhaps TRBD1 or TRBD2 (7 bases each). V lost 6 bases and J 5 bases, leaving 16 bases between the germline ends. The CDR3 has 14 residues.

This chain connects TRBV12-3 or TRBV12-4 to TRBJ2-3; D might be TRBD2 (6 bases). Between the trimmed V and J ends, which lost 6 bases and 5 bases, there was a span of 9 bases. The CDR3 is 12 amino acids. This CDR3 is CASSMEGDTQYF. As DNA, the CDR3 is TGTGCCAGCAGCATGGAGGGAGATACGCAGTATTTT.

This clonotype was seen only a few times. The chain employs TRBV9 and TRBJ2-1; TRBD2 matches at 8 bases. CDR3 size: 14 residues. The germline CDR1 and CDR2 sequences are SGDLS and YYNGEE. The DNA of the CDR3 is TGTGCGTCGGGAGGGGAGTATACCTACAATGAGCAGTTCTTC. Translating gives CASGGEYTYNEQFF.

The rearrangement links TRBV25-1 to TRBJ2-1; D gene ambiguous. The closer fit of TRBJ2-7 to the DNA end suggests the J call may be wrong. The germline V gene has CDR1 MGHDK and CDR2 SYGVNS. This CDR3 comprises 14 residues. CDR3 sequence (DNA): TGTGCCAGCAGCGCGGTGCACCACTACAATGAGCAGTACTTC. Its protein product is CASSAVHHYNEQYF.

This clonotype has just a few counts. This chain joins TRBV2 and TRBJ2-1; tentatively, D is TRBD2 (6 bases). The germline gives CDR1 SNHLY, CDR2 FYNNEI. The CDR3 length is 11 residues. The germline V and J ends were trimmed by 1 base and 14 bases, with 9 bases remaining between them. The chain's CDR3 is CASSEGRDEFF. CDR3 in DNA: TGTGCCAGCAGTGAAGGGCGGGATGAGTTCTTC.

The chain links TRBV12-3 or TRBV12-4 to TRBJ2-1; TRBD2 matches at 13 bases. There are 15 residues in the CDR3. V was clipped by 7 bases and J by 7 bases; unmatched bases: 7. The CDR3 bases are TGTGCCAGCACCGAAAAGGGACTAGCGGGGAATGAGCAGTTCTTC. Translation gives CASTEKGLAGNEQFF.

Comments on this clonotype: Being one base from a much bigger clone, this may be a read error. This chain links TRBV4-1 with TRBJ2-3, with D perhaps matching TRBD2 (5 bases). Germline assignment: CDR1 MGHRA and CDR2 YSYEKL. The length of the CDR3 is 18 residues. The V gene lost 0 bases and the J gene lost 1 base, with 17 bases spanning the gap. CDR3 in DNA: TGCGCCAGCAGCCAAGAGCCGGGAAAGCGGTGGGGCACAGATACGCAGTATTTT. As protein: CASSQEPGKRWGTDTQYF.

The J gene is TRBJ2-5, the V gene TRBV7-2; D remains unclear. Trimming took 5 bases from V and 9 from J, leaving 10 bases between them. The CDR3 length is 11 residues. Germline assignment: CDR1 SGHTA and CDR2 FQGNSA. The CDR3 nucleotides are TGTGCCAGCAGCCAATCGGCGGCCCAGTACTTC. It specifies CASSQSAAQYF. Full variable domain (rest looked up from reference TRBV7-2 and TRBJ2-5): GAGVSQSPSNKVTEKGKDVELRCDPISGHTALYWYRQSLGQGLEFLIYFQGNSAPDKSGLPSDRFSAERTGGSVSTLTIQRTQQEDSAVYLCASSQSAAQYFGPGTRLLVL.

This chain uses TRBV29-1 with TRBJ1-1, with 11 bases fitting TRBD1. V was clipped by 4 bases and J by 3 bases; unmatched bases: 4. The germline V gene encodes CDR1 SQVTM and CDR2 ANQGSEA. CDR3 size: 14 residues. CDR3 protein: CSVAGDRGYTEAFF. CDR3 DNA sequence: TGCAGCGTTGCCGGGGACAGGGGGTACACTGAAGCTTTCTTT.

J is TRBJ1-2 and V is TRBV10-3; 7 bases are shared with TRBD1. V lost 2 bases, J lost 2 bases, and 2 bases stayed unmatched. The length of the CDR3 is 14 residues. CDR1 is ENHRY, CDR2 SYGVKD, per germline. The CDR3 coding sequence is TGTGCCATCAGTGAGCTACAGGGGAACTATGGCTACACCTTC. It translates to CAISELQGNYGYTF.

The J gene is TRBJ2-5, the V gene TRBV12-3 or TRBV12-4; no definite D call. V gave up 0 bases and J gave up 2 bases, with 7 bases separating them. This CDR3 region has 14 residues. The CDR3 loop reads CASSLAVRQETQYF. The CDR3 DNA is TGTGCCAGCAGTTTAGCGGTCAGGCAAGAGACCCAGTACTTC.

This clonotype was detected many times. V is TRBV10-3 and J is TRBJ1-2; the D is unclear. Trimming left V 10 bases short and J 0 bases short, with 18 bases between. This CDR3 has 15 residues. Germline values: CDR1 ENHRY, CDR2 SYGVKD. As DNA, the CDR3 is TGTGCCACCTCGTTTTCAATCACCGCTAACTATGGCTACACCTTC. Translating gives CATSFSITANYGYTF.

The chain links TRBV5-6 to TRBJ2-7; no firm D call. Trimming cost V 1 base and J 0 bases, with 17 bases left between them. The CDR3 covers 17 residues. Germline V gene lookup returns CDR1 SGHDT and CDR2 YYEEEE. The CDR3 sequence: CASSLFPRMGSSYEQYF. CDR3 nucleotide sequence: TGTGCCAGCAGCTTGTTCCCCAGGATGGGAAGCTCCTACGAGCAGTACTTC.

In this sample, this clonotype turned up a few times. The J gene is TRBJ2-6, the V gene TRBV27; 10 bases are a match to TRBD1. Germline CDR1 is MNHEY and CDR2 is SMNVEV (reference sequence). After removal of 8 bases from V and 0 bases from J, the junction contained 13 bases not matched to a gene. The CDR3 length is 19 residues. The CDR3 region is CASRMTGTGVHSGANVLTF. The DNA of the CDR3 is TGTGCCAGCCGAATGACCGGGACAGGGGTACACTCTGGGGCCAACGTCCTGACTTTC.

On this clonotype: Since a much larger clone is just one base distant, this may be a read error. The V call is TRBV10-3, the J call TRBJ2-5; 9 bases fit TRBD1. V lost 7 bases to trimming and J lost 4 bases; unmatched junction nucleotides: 10. This CDR3 is built from 15 residues. Germline V gene sequence: CDR1 ENHRY, CDR2 SYGVKD. CDR3 coding DNA: TGTGCCATCAAGGGGGACAGGGCGTTCCGAGAGACCCAGTACTTC. It specifies CAIKGDRAFRETQYF.

The chain joins TRBV6-1 to TRBJ1-2; the match to TRBD1 covers 7 bases. Germline V gives CDR1 MNHNS, CDR2 SASEGT. The CDR3 has 13 amino acids. Losses at the gene ends were 7 bases for V and 4 bases for J; bases not matched to a gene: 6. The DNA of the CDR3 is TGTGCCAGCACTTTGACAGGGAGCTATGGCTACACCTTC. Translated: CASTLTGSYGYTF.

The V and J genes are TRBV12-3 or TRBV12-4 and TRBJ1-2, with unresolved D. This CDR3 is 15 amino acids long. Deletions cut 6 bases from V and 0 bases from J, with 14 bases between. The DNA of the CDR3 is TGTGCCAGCAGACTCAGTGGCAGAGCTAACTATGGCTACACCTTC. This codes for CASRLSGRANYGYTF.